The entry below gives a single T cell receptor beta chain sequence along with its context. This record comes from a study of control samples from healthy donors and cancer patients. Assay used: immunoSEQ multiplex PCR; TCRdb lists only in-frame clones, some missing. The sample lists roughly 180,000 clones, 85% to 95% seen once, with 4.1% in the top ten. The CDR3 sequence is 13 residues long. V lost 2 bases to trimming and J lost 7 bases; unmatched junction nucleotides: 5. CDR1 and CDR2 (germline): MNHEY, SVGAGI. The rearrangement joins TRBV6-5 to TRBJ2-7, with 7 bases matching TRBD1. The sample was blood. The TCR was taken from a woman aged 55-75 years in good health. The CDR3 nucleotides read TGTGCCAGCAGTTACACGACAGGGTTAGAGCAGTACTTC. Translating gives CASSYTTGLEQYF.